This T cell receptor beta chain was captured in a study of blood T cell repertoires in COVID-19. In the authors' methods: Amplifying reference gene primers gave estimates of nucleated cell counts. Some clones are missing from TCRdb's copy, which holds only in-frame ones; the method was immunoSEQ multiplex PCR. Clone size and V and J calls were adopted from that table, with D and trimming inferred from the DNA. The data contain around 200,000 clones, about 86% of them singletons. A case of COVID-19 had been met by exposed participants within 2 weeks before study entry. V lost 3 bases and J lost 11, with 11 bases in between. The CDR3 loop spans 12 amino acids. From germline, CDR1 is LNHDA and CDR2 SQIVND (reference sequence).

Sequencing input: PBMCs or T cells enriched from blood (not recorded which). This TCR was recovered from a woman in her 30s who had been exposed to COVID-19. This chain links TRBV19 with TRBJ1-3; D unresolved. The CDR3 region has the DNA TGTGCCAGTAGTATCGGCGGGGTGGCCATATATTTT. This encodes CASSIGGVAIYF.